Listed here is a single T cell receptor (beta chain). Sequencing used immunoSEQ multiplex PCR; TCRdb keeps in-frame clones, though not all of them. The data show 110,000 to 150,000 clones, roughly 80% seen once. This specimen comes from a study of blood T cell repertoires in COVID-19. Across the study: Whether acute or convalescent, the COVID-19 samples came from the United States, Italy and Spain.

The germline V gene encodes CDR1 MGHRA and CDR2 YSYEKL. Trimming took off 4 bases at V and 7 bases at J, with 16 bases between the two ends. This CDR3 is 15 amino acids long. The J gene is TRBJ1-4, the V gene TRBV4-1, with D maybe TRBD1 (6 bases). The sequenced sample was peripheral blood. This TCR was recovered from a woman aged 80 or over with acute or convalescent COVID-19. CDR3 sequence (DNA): TGCGCCAGCAGCCGGCTTAGGGACATGCGTGAAAAACTGTTTTTT. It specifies CASSRLRDMREKLFF.